These 13 T cell receptor beta chains were sequenced from one sample in a study of OX40 agonist ivuxolimab in advanced cancers. Assay used: immunoSEQ multiplex PCR; TCRdb lists only in-frame clones, some missing. The top ten clones hold 8% to 13% of a sample with some 82,000 clones, 94% of them seen once. Specimen: CD4+ or CD8+ T cells sorted from blood, collected in a trial of the OX40 agonist ivuxolimab. The receptors come from an adult with an advanced solid tumor such as melanoma, head and neck, liver or kidney cancer.

The chain is built from TRBV11-3 and TRBJ2-3, with D perhaps matching TRBD1 (6 bases). The germline V gene encodes CDR1 SGHNT and CDR2 YENEEA. V was pared by 5 bases and J by 3 bases, with 15 bases between. This CDR3 comprises 15 residues. This CDR3 is CASSPHRALTDTQYF. CDR3 nucleotide sequence: TGTGCCAGCAGCCCCCACAGGGCTCTTACAGATACGCAGTATTTT. Combining the CDR3 with reference TRBV11-3 and TRBJ2-3 gives the whole variable domain EAGVVQSPRYKIIEKKQPVAFWCNPISGHNTLYWYLQNLGQGPELLIRYENEEAVDDSQLPKDRFSAERLKGVDSTLKIQPAELGDSAVYLCASSPHRALTDTQYFGPGTRLTVL.

The genes are TRBV5-1 and TRBJ1-1; 7 nucleotides match TRBD1. The V gene's germline CDR1 is SGHRS and CDR2 YFSETQ. V shed 0 bases and J 5 bases; nucleotides not matched to a gene: 4. The CDR3 extends over 14 amino acids. For the CDR3, the DNA is TGCGCCAGCAGCTTGGCGACAGGGTGGACTGAAGCTTTCTTT. Protein sequence: CASSLATGWTEAFF. Full variable domain (rest looked up from reference TRBV5-1 and TRBJ1-1): KAGVTQTPRYLIKTRGQQVTLSCSPISGHRSVSWYQQTPGQGLQFLFEYFSETQRNKGNFPGRFSGRQFSNSRSEMNVSTLELGDSALYLCASSLATGWTEAFFGQGTRLTVV.

V gene TRBV5-1 combines with J gene TRBJ2-7, with D perhaps matching TRBD2 (6 bases). Germline V gene data show CDR1 as SGHRS and CDR2 as YFSETQ. Between the trimmed V and J ends, which lost 0 bases and 5 bases, there was a span of 15 bases. This CDR3 has 15 amino acids. DNA of the CDR3: TGCGCCAGCAGCTTGGATGGCCAGGGAGGAAACGAGCAGTACTTC. This translates into CASSLDGQGGNEQYF.

The chain is built from TRBV30 and TRBJ2-1, with D possibly being TRBD1 or TRBD2 (6 bases each). V lost 5 bases to trimming and J lost 12 bases, with 17 bases between them. The CDR3 has 12 amino acids. CDR1 is GTSNPN and CDR2 is SVGIG in the germline V gene (reference sequence). DNA for the CDR3: TGTGCCTGGCGTTCTGAGGGGGGACCGCAGTTCTTC. Protein product: CAWRSEGGPQFF.

This clone was seen just once. V is TRBV5-4 and J is TRBJ2-5, with D possibly TRBD2 on 6 matching bases. The V end lost 4 bases, the J end lost 5 bases, and 24 bases lay between the germline ends. Germline CDR1 is SGHNT and CDR2 is YYREEE (reference sequence). The CDR3 contains 17 residues. DNA for the CDR3: TGTGCCAGCAGCGGAGCCGGGACCTGGGGGGAAAGCGAGACCCAGTACTTC. It is translated as CASSGAGTWGESETQYF.

The J gene is TRBJ2-6, the V gene TRBV28; 11 bases agree with TRBD1. Germline values: CDR1 MDHEN, CDR2 SYDVKM. V shed 4 bases, J shed 3 bases, and the junction held 5 bases outside the gene matches. CDR3 size: 17 residues. CDR3 in amino acids: CASSSRDRGFGANVLTF. The CDR3 DNA reads as TGTGCCAGCAGTTCCCGGGACAGGGGGTTTGGGGCCAACGTCCTGACTTTC.

The chain is built from TRBV7-8 and TRBJ2-1, with TRBD2 matching over 16 bases. Losses at the gene ends were 0 bases for V and 7 bases for J; bases not matched to a gene: 3. Germline V gene data show CDR1 as SGHVS and CDR2 as FQNEAQ. CDR3 size: 17 residues. The CDR3 DNA is TGTGCCAGCAGCTTAGCGCAGGGACTAGCGGGAGGGAATGAGCAGTTCTTC. This gives the protein CASSLAQGLAGGNEQFF. Complete variable domain (other parts from reference TRBV7-8 and TRBJ2-1): GAGVSQSPRYKVAKRGQDVALRCDPISGHVSLFWYQQALGQGPEFLTYFQNEAQLDKSGLPSDRFFAERPEGSVSTLKIQRTQQEDSAVYLCASSLAQGLAGGNEQFFGPGTRLTVL.

The rearrangement joins TRBV13 to TRBJ2-7, with 8 bases identical to TRBD2. Germline V gene data show CDR1 as PRHDT and CDR2 as FYEKMQ (reference sequence). V shed 5 bases and J 0 bases; nucleotides not matched to a gene: 3. The CDR3 runs 14 residues. CDR3 loop: CASSLSGNSYEQYF. The CDR3 DNA reads as TGTGCCAGCAGCCTTAGCGGGAACTCCTACGAGCAGTACTTC.

The V gene is TRBV9, the J gene TRBJ2-1, with 9 nucleotides matching TRBD2. This CDR3 has 16 amino acids. Germline V gene lookup returns CDR1 SGDLS and CDR2 YYNGEE. V shed 0 bases, J shed 4 bases, and the junction held 5 bases outside the gene matches. CDR3 residues: CASSVDGREGYNEQFF. CDR3 bases: TGTGCCAGCAGCGTAGATGGGCGGGAGGGTTACAATGAGCAGTTCTTC.

This clone came up once. The chain has TRBV5-1 and TRBJ1-2; possible D gene TRBD1, 5 bases. V was cut by 6 bases and J by 4 bases, with 19 bases left in between. The CDR3 loop spans 15 amino acids. CDR1 and CDR2 (germline): SGHRS, YFSETQ. CDR3 DNA: TGCGCCAGCACCACCTCTTCAGGGACTCCCTATGGCTACACCTTC. Protein sequence: CASTTSSGTPYGYTF.

This sequence joins TRBV27 and TRBJ2-5, with TRBD2 matching 15 bases. V lost 5 bases to trimming and J lost 2 bases; unmatched junction nucleotides: 9. There are 18 residues in the CDR3. Germline CDR1 is MNHEY and CDR2 is SMNVEV (reference sequence). The CDR3 reads CASSPGLAGGFRQETQYF. The CDR3 bases are TGTGCCAGCAGTCCAGGACTAGCGGGAGGGTTCAGACAAGAGACCCAGTACTTC.

The count of this clone is one. This chain connects TRBV28 to TRBJ2-1; D gene unclear. V shed 6 bases and J shed 4 bases, with 10 bases lying between them. Germline lookup yields CDR1 MDHEN and CDR2 SYDVKM. This CDR3 has 13 amino acids. DNA of the CDR3: TGTGCCAGCAGCCCGACGGCTTACAATGAGCAGTTCTTC. It specifies CASSPTAYNEQFF. The variable domain in full, with the rest retrieved from reference TRBV28 and TRBJ2-1, is DVKVTQSSRYLVKRTGEKVFLECVQDMDHENMFWYRQDPGLGLRLIYFSYDVKMKEKGDIPEGYSVSREKKERFSLILESASTNQTSMYLCASSPTAYNEQFFGPGTRLTVL.

With regard to this clone: Other DNA sequences in the same sample also yield this CDR3. The chain couples TRBV9 to TRBJ1-1; D perhaps matches TRBD1 (6 bases). The CDR3 consists of 13 residues. V gave up 5 bases and J gave up 4 bases, with 12 bases separating them. CDR1 and CDR2 (germline): SGDLS, YYNGEE. Here the CDR3 DNA reads TGTGCCAGCAGTTTAGGGGGGGGCACTGAAGCTTTCTTT. This codes for CASSLGGGTEAFF.